The 25 T cell receptor beta chains below come from one sample, sequenced in a study of response to subunit inactivated influenza vaccine. TCRdb ran MiXCR on the RT-PCR reads and lists one entry per CDR3 protein. This table has a few hundred thousand distinct CDR3 sequences, 11% to 15% appearing once. This specimen was PBMCs from blood, taken 11 to 12 days after vaccination. These receptors were obtained from a man aged 50 to 59 who received an inactivated influenza vaccine.

There are a few counts of this clonotype. This chain connects TRBV20-1 to TRBJ2-5; weak D call: TRBD1 (6 bases). Trimming took off 6 bases at V and 5 bases at J, with 19 bases between the two ends. CDR1 and CDR2 (germline): DFQATT, SNEGSKA (reference sequence). This CDR3 contains 14 residues. The CDR3 sequence is CSAPIPGTRETQYF. CDR3 DNA: TGCAGTGCGCCGATACCGGGGACAAGGGAGACCCAGTACTTC.

This clonotype has just a few counts. The chain combines TRBV7-2 with TRBJ1-5; D gene unclear. Trimming took 5 bases from V and 4 from J, leaving 15 bases between them. This CDR3 region has 15 residues. Per germline, CDR1 SGHTA and CDR2 FQGNSA. CDR3 sequence reads: CASSPRAQRNQPQHF. CDR3 sequence (DNA): TGTGCCAGCAGCCCCCGGGCCCAGAGGAATCAGCCCCAGCATTTT.

In its sample, this clonotype was seen a few times. The gene calls are TRBV11-2 and TRBJ2-4; 7 bases are a match to TRBD1. J gave up 1 base and V 5 bases, and 11 bases lay outside the gene matches. This CDR3 comprises 17 residues. Germline CDR1 reads SGHAT; CDR2 reads FQNNGV. CDR3 in amino acids: CASSRTTGLKAKNIQYF. In nucleotides, the CDR3 is TGTGCCAGCAGCCGGACGACAGGGTTGAAGGCCAAAAACATTCAGTACTTC.

Only a few counts were recorded for this clonotype. V is TRBV15 and J is TRBJ1-4; perhaps TRBD1 as D (6 bases). V was shortened by 8 bases and J by 0 bases, with 16 bases between the two germline ends. The germline gives CDR1 LNHNV, CDR2 YYDKDF (reference sequence). The CDR3 runs to 16 residues. The CDR3: CATQLGQKSTNEKLFF. DNA for the CDR3: TGTGCCACCCAACTCGGACAGAAATCAACTAATGAAAAACTGTTTTTT.

This clonotype was picked up a small number of times. The chain uses TRBV7-3 and TRBJ2-1; 9 bases are a match to TRBD1. J was trimmed by 5 bases and V by 0 bases; bases with no gene match: 8. The length of the CDR3 is 17 residues. CDR1 and CDR2 from the germline V gene are SGHTA and FQGTGA. The CDR3 sequence is CASSLTLAGQGHNEQFF. DNA of the CDR3: TGTGCCAGCAGCTTAACGTTGGCGGGACAGGGACACAATGAGCAGTTCTTC.

This clonotype was observed many times. This chain links TRBV18 with TRBJ2-6; 9 nucleotides agree with TRBD1. CDR1 is KGHSH, CDR2 LQKENI, per germline. The J segment lost 2 bases and the V segment lost 5 bases, leaving 13 bases of the junction unmatched. CDR3 length: 19 amino acids. CDR3 protein: CASSSVSGQGKTGANVLTF. For the CDR3, the DNA is TGTGCCAGCTCATCAGTCTCGGGACAGGGAAAGACTGGGGCCAACGTCCTGACTTTC. The full variable domain, with the rest looked up from reference TRBV18 and TRBJ2-6, is NAGVMQNPRHLVRRRGQEARLRCSPMKGHSHVYWYRQLPEEGLKFMVYLQKENIIDESGMPKERFSAEFPKEGPSILRIQQVVRGDSAAYFCASSSVSGQGKTGANVLTFGAGSRLTVL.

This clonotype appeared a few times. This chain joins TRBV7-9 and TRBJ2-6; 7 bases match TRBD1. Trimming removed 5 bases from V and 4 bases from J; junction bases left unmatched: 5. CDR1 is SEHNR and CDR2 is FQNEAQ in the germline V gene (reference sequence). The CDR3 is 15 residues long. CDR3 nucleotide sequence: TGTGCCAGCAGCACAACAGGGGCCGGGGCCAACGTCCTGACTTTC. Protein sequence: CASSTTGAGANVLTF.

This clonotype has just a few counts. This chain uses TRBV11-1 with TRBJ2-1; 11 bases are a match to TRBD2. J was trimmed by 4 bases and V by 6 bases; bases with no gene match: 14. Germline V lookup: CDR1 SGHAT, CDR2 FQDESV (reference sequence). This CDR3 has 18 residues. The CDR3: CASSRGLAGPNRYNEQFF. CDR3 nucleotides: TGTGCCAGCAGTCGAGGACTAGCGGGCCCAAACCGATACAATGAGCAGTTCTTC.

This clonotype came up a few times. The chain has TRBV3-1 and TRBJ1-6, with D possibly matching TRBD1 (6 bases). Germline CDR1 is LGHDT and CDR2 is YNNKEL (reference sequence). The CDR3 contains 15 residues. With 2 bases removed from V and 9 bases from J, the gap between germline ends came to 14 bases. The CDR3 reads CASSQIPGEASPLHF. The CDR3 nucleotides read TGTGCCAGCAGCCAAATTCCAGGGGAGGCTTCACCCCTCCACTTT.

V is TRBV20-1 and J is TRBJ2-7; D might be TRBD1 (5 bases). Germline V lookup: CDR1 DFQATT, CDR2 SNEGSKA (reference sequence). This CDR3 is 14 amino acids long. With 0 bases removed from V and 1 base from J, the gap between germline ends came to 10 bases. CDR3 region: CSARDSTASYEQYF. In nucleotides, the CDR3 is TGCAGTGCTAGAGACTCGACAGCATCCTACGAGCAGTACTTC.

This clonotype was counted between two and nine times. The chain employs TRBV6-2 or TRBV6-3 and TRBJ1-1; a weak D match, TRBD1 (5 bases). This CDR3 comprises 15 residues. The ends were cut back, 5 bases at V and 1 base at J, with 14 bases in the middle. Germline V gene sequence: CDR1 MNHEY, CDR2 SVGEGT. CDR3 nucleotides: TGTGCCAGCAGTCTCCGGGACCAGAGGAACACTGAAGCTTTCTTT. It specifies CASSLRDQRNTEAFF.

The rearrangement uses TRBV5-1 and TRBJ2-3, with TRBD2 identical over 9 bases. The CDR3 totals 16 residues. Germline CDR1 reads SGHRS; CDR2 reads YFSETQ. Trimming took 4 bases from V and 5 from J; bases not matched to a gene: 11. The CDR3 here is CASSVETSGPGDTQYF. As DNA, the CDR3 is TGCGCCAGCAGCGTAGAGACTAGCGGTCCTGGAGATACGCAGTATTTT.

The V gene is TRBV4-2, the J gene TRBJ2-1; 12 bases line up with TRBD1. This CDR3 comprises 16 residues. Germline loops: CDR1 LGHNA, CDR2 YNFKEQ. V dropped 0 bases and J dropped 10; count of bases not matched to a gene: 7. The chain's CDR3 is CASSQDGTGGSREQFF. DNA for the CDR3: TGTGCCAGCAGCCAAGACGGGACAGGGGGCTCTCGGGAGCAGTTCTTC.

This clonotype was picked up a small number of times. The chain carries TRBV7-3 and TRBJ2-3, with a weak D call TRBD2 (5 bases). CDR1 SGHTA and CDR2 FQGTGA come from the germline V gene. This CDR3 spans 15 amino acids. V was shortened by 2 bases and J by 0 bases, with 9 bases between the two germline ends. DNA for the CDR3: TGTGCCAGCAGCTTAGTAGCGTCTAGCACAGATACGCAGTATTTT. Its protein product is CASSLVASSTDTQYF.

This clonotype was detected only a few times. V and J are TRBV24-1 and TRBJ2-7; 8 bases are shared with TRBD1. CDR1 and CDR2 from the germline V gene are KGHDR and SFDVKD. Trimming removed 5 bases from V and 6 bases from J; junction bases left unmatched: 5. The CDR3 covers 13 residues. For the CDR3, the DNA is TGTGCCACCAGTGGCTGGACAGGGCCCGAGCAGTACTTC. Its translation is CATSGWTGPEQYF.

This clonotype turned up a few times. V gene TRBV12-3 or TRBV12-4 combines with J gene TRBJ2-5; D is unclear. The CDR3 length is 14 residues. V lost 2 bases, J lost 5 bases, and 12 bases lay in between. CDR3 coding DNA: TGTGCCAGCAGTTTAACGGCAAATAGGGAGACCCAGTACTTC. Amino acid sequence: CASSLTANRETQYF.

This chain connects TRBV7-6 to TRBJ2-3; 9 nucleotides align to TRBD2. Germline V lookup: CDR1 SGHVS, CDR2 FNYEAQ. This CDR3 has 15 residues. Unmatched junction bases numbered 3, after V lost 1 base and J lost 4 bases. The CDR3 DNA reads TGTGCCAGCAGCTTAGGACTAGCGGTTGCAGATACGCAGTATTTT. Protein: CASSLGLAVADTQYF.

The chain couples TRBV7-9 to TRBJ2-1; 7 bases fit TRBD2. Germline CDR1 and CDR2: SEHNR and FQNEAQ (reference sequence). The V and J ends lost 5 bases and 6 bases, in that order; junction bases with no gene match: 16. The CDR3 totals 17 residues. For the CDR3, the DNA is TGTGCCAGCAGCCCTTGGGACTACCCGCCACCATTCAATGAGCAGTTCTTC. This gives the protein CASSPWDYPPPFNEQFF.

This chain joins TRBV10-1 and TRBJ1-6; D ambiguous. The V gene lost 3 bases and the J gene lost 9 bases, with 9 bases spanning the gap. CDR3 length equals 13 residues. In germline, CDR1 is WNHNN, CDR2 SYGVQD (reference sequence). The CDR3: CASSDGIGSPLHF. The CDR3 coding sequence is TGCGCCAGCAGTGACGGGATCGGTTCACCCCTCCACTTT.

The V and J genes are TRBV20-1 and TRBJ2-7, with D unclear. The CDR3 loop spans 14 amino acids. Germline CDR1 is DFQATT and CDR2 is SNEGSKA (reference sequence). V was clipped by 2 bases and J by 4 bases, with 15 bases between them. This CDR3 is CSARSISREYEQYF. CDR3 DNA sequence: TGCAGTGCTAGATCTATATCTAGAGAATACGAGCAGTACTTC.

With respect to this clonotype: It may be a read error: a sequence one base away is much more abundant. The chain couples TRBV4-3 to TRBJ2-7; D unclear. CDR1 is LGHNA and CDR2 is YSLEER in the germline V gene. The CDR3 runs to 15 residues. Trimming left V 0 bases short and J 1 base short, with 10 bases between. CDR3 sequence reads: CASSQDSWGSYEQYF. The CDR3 DNA reads as TGCGCCAGCAGCCAAGATTCCTGGGGTTCCTACGAGCAGTACTTC.

This clonotype was counted only a few times. The chain couples TRBV29-1 to TRBJ2-3; 9 bases line up with TRBD2. CDR3 size: 15 residues. The germline gives CDR1 SQVTM, CDR2 ANQGSEA. J was trimmed by 3 bases and V by 8 bases; bases with no gene match: 12. The CDR3 reads CSPSLSGRDTDTQYF. Written as DNA, the CDR3 is TGCAGCCCATCCCTTAGCGGGAGAGATACAGATACGCAGTATTTT.

The rearrangement links TRBV2 to TRBJ1-3; unclear D gene. Germline CDR1 reads SNHLY; CDR2 reads FYNNEI. The CDR3 totals 12 residues. Trimming removed 10 bases from V and 0 bases from J, with 7 bases in between. The CDR3 DNA reads TGTGCCACCCGGTACTCTGGAAACACCATATATTTT. Its protein product is CATRYSGNTIYF.

V usage is TRBV7-9 and J usage is TRBJ1-5; 12 nucleotides line up with TRBD1. Germline CDR1 and CDR2: SEHNR and FQNEAQ (reference sequence). This CDR3 is built from 15 residues. Trimming removed 6 bases from V and 4 bases from J; junction bases left unmatched: 4. CDR3 bases: TGTGCCAGCAGTCGGGACAGGGGGCTTAATCAGCCCCAGCATTTT. Its protein is CASSRDRGLNQPQHF.

This clonotype was counted at least ten times. The rearrangement uses TRBV2 and TRBJ2-1; D may be TRBD2 (6 bases). Trimming left V 5 bases short and J 5 bases short, with 13 bases between. The CDR3 covers 14 residues. Germline assignment: CDR1 SNHLY and CDR2 FYNNEI. The CDR3 DNA is TGTGCCAGCAGTCCTCTCGGGGGAAACAATGAGCAGTTCTTC. Protein sequence: CASSPLGGNNEQFF.